This T cell receptor beta chain was profiled in a study of technical replicates of blood from a handful of donors. Sequencing was performed with immunoSEQ multiplex PCR; in TCRdb, only in-frame clones are kept and a portion is missing. The table has about 80,000 clones, roughly 90% seen once. The V gene's germline CDR1 is MNHNS and CDR2 SASEGT. The CDR3 runs to 18 residues. The V and J ends lost 1 base and 6 bases, in that order; junction bases with no gene match: 12. Material: T cells isolated from PBMCs. The source is a human donor in good health. The chain employs TRBV6-1 and TRBJ2-1, with 10 bases identical to TRBD2. CDR3 in DNA: TGTGCCAGCAGTGAAGTTTGGGTTACTAGCGGGGCGGCCAATGAGCAGTTCTTC. This encodes CASSEVWVTSGAANEQFF.